This entry concerns a single T cell receptor beta chain. Its antigen is still unknown. A much bigger clone sits one base away, suggesting this may be a read error. CDR3 length: 14 residues. Germline-derived CDR1 and CDR2 are GTSNPN and SVGIG (reference sequence). Study findings and constraints: In terms of TCR gene usage, tumor memory CD4+ T cells clustered together with blood and lymph node memory CD4+ cells, as well as with lymph node naive CD4+ cells.

Semi-nested PCR with Nested Universal Primer A followed constant-region reverse priming of full-length variable regions. Via MiXCR, TCRdb re-called the 5' RACE reads, giving one row per CDR3 protein. The sample lists some 10,000 distinct CDR3 sequences, roughly 66% occurring once. This receptor was obtained from a female donor with breast cancer. The chain carries TRBV30 and TRBJ1-1; D gene uncertain. Input material: tumor-infiltrating memory CD4+ T cells sorted from the breast tumor. The subset here: memory CD4+ T cells, CD4+CD45RO+CD25-. Here the CDR3 reads CAWGVRRSVAEAFF. CDR3 nucleotides: TGTGCCTGGGGTGTACGGCGGTCCGTAGCTGAAGCTTTCTTT.